Following are 20 T cell receptor beta chains from one sample sequenced in a study of control samples from healthy donors and cancer patients. Only in-frame clones appear in the TCRdb table, and some are missing; sequencing was by immunoSEQ multiplex PCR. Here the sample spans roughly 120,000 clones, 93% being singletons. The sample was blood. These receptors originate from a man under 40 in good health.

V gene TRBV7-9 combines with J gene TRBJ1-1, with TRBD1 matching 8 bases. There are 13 residues in the CDR3. CDR1 is SEHNR, CDR2 FQNEAQ, per germline (reference sequence). Unmatched junction bases numbered 0, after V lost 1 base and J lost 5 bases. In DNA, the CDR3 is TGTGCCAGCAGCTTAGGACAGGGGACTGAAGCTTTCTTT. Translating gives CASSLGQGTEAFF. The full variable domain, its missing parts supplied by reference TRBV7-9 and TRBJ1-1, is DTGVSQNPRHKITKRGQNVTFRCDPISEHNRLYWYRQTLGQGPEFLTYFQNEAQLEKSRLLSDRFSAERPKGSFSTLEIQRTEQGDSAMYLCASSLGQGTEAFFGQGTRLTVV.

The chain couples TRBV27 to TRBJ2-1, with no clear D. CDR1 is MNHEY, CDR2 SMNVEV, per germline (reference sequence). This CDR3 is built from 12 residues. V lost 3 bases and J lost 9, with 9 bases in between. The CDR3 here is CASSFNFGEQFF. As DNA, the CDR3 is TGTGCCAGCAGTTTTAACTTTGGTGAGCAGTTCTTC.

The chain employs TRBV18 and TRBJ1-2, with D hard to call. Trimming cost V 6 bases and J 0 bases, with 5 bases left between them. The CDR3 contains 12 residues. Germline CDR1 KGHSH, CDR2 LQKENI. CDR3 residues: CASSITNYGYTF. CDR3 bases: TGTGCCAGCTCCATAACTAACTATGGCTACACCTTC.

The genes are TRBV2 and TRBJ1-4; D is unclear. V gave up 0 bases and J gave up 8 bases, with 22 bases separating them. The CDR3 covers 18 residues. Germline V gene lookup returns CDR1 SNHLY and CDR2 FYNNEI. CDR3 bases: TGTGCCAGCAGTGAAGCCGGGAAATTGGGAATTTTTTTCGAAAAACTGTTTTTT. Its translation: CASSEAGKLGIFFEKLFF. The full variable domain, in which reference TRBV2 and TRBJ1-4 provide the parts outside the CDR3, is EPEVTQTPSHQVTQMGQEVILRCVPISNHLYFYWYRQILGQKVEFLVSFYNNEISEKSEIFDDQFSVERPDGSNFTLKIRSTKLEDSAMYFCASSEAGKLGIFFEKLFFGSGTQLSVL.

About this clone itself: The same CDR3 can be traced to other DNA sequences in this sample. The chain recombines TRBV5-4 with TRBJ2-7; D ambiguous. V shed 4 bases and J shed 0 bases, with 8 bases lying between them. CDR3 length: 13 amino acids. Germline V gives CDR1 SGHNT, CDR2 YYREEE (reference sequence). The chain's CDR3 is CASSLGSSYEQYF. The DNA of the CDR3 is TGTGCCAGCAGCCTCGGTAGCTCCTACGAGCAGTACTTC. The full variable domain, its missing parts supplied by reference TRBV5-4 and TRBJ2-7, is ETGVTQSPTHLIKTRGQQVTLRCSSQSGHNTVSWYQQALGQGPQFIFQYYREEENGRGNFPPRFSGLQFPNYSSELNVNALELDDSALYLCASSLGSSYEQYFGPGTRLTVT.

CDR3: CASSSTPGGGGPGELFF. CDR3 nucleotides: TGTGCCAGCAGCTCAACGCCAGGGGGAGGGGGTCCCGGGGAGCTGTTTTTT. The V gene is TRBV9, the J gene TRBJ2-2; possibly TRBD1 or TRBD2 for D (7 bases each). The CDR3 is 17 residues long. Germline V gene sequence: CDR1 SGDLS, CDR2 YYNGEE. V was cut by 4 bases and J by 6 bases, with 22 bases left in between.

Here the CDR3 reads CASSLLPSTGHGYTF. CDR3 sequence (DNA): TGTGCCAGCAGTCTTCTTCCATCCACCGGACATGGCTACACCTTC. The rearrangement uses TRBV28 and TRBJ1-2; D remains unclear. Looked up from germline, CDR1 is MDHEN and CDR2 is SYDVKM. Trimming removed 5 bases at V and 6 bases at J, with 19 bases between. This CDR3 spans 15 amino acids.

This clone was observed a handful of times. The CDR3 bases are TGTGCCAGCAGCGACCTACAGGGTCGGACTGAAGCTTTCTTT. This gives the protein CASSDLQGRTEAFF. This sequence joins TRBV5-6 and TRBJ1-1; D possibly corresponds to TRBD1 (6 bases). The CDR3 loop spans 14 amino acids. Germline CDR1 SGHDT, CDR2 YYEEEE. With 4 bases removed from V and 5 bases from J, the gap between germline ends came to 15 bases.

The chain has TRBV19 and TRBJ1-2; D not certain. The CDR3 contains 13 residues. V was pared by 5 bases and J by 5 bases, with 12 bases between. In germline, CDR1 is LNHDA, CDR2 SQIVND (reference sequence). The CDR3 loop reads CASSLGLLYGYTF. The CDR3 DNA reads TGTGCCAGTAGTCTAGGACTCTTGTATGGCTACACCTTC.

This chain links TRBV10-3 with TRBJ2-6; D not certain. Between the trimmed V and J ends, which lost 3 bases and 5 bases, there was a span of 14 bases. This CDR3 has 16 residues. Looked up from germline, CDR1 is ENHRY and CDR2 is SYGVKD. The CDR3 sequence is CAISDPDSARANVLTF. The CDR3 DNA reads as TGTGCCATCAGTGATCCCGACTCCGCCCGGGCCAACGTCCTGACTTTC.

The chain joins TRBV9 to TRBJ1-4; no clear D. Germline V gives CDR1 SGDLS, CDR2 YYNGEE. The CDR3 has 15 amino acids. Trimming removed 4 bases from V and 0 bases from J, with 10 bases in between. The CDR3 nucleotides read TGTGCCAGCAGCACCGACTCAGCAACTAATGAAAAACTGTTTTTT. The encoded protein is CASSTDSATNEKLFF.

The rearrangement uses TRBV2 and TRBJ1-1, with D perhaps matching TRBD1 (6 bases). Trimming left V 8 bases short and J 6 bases short, with 22 bases between. The CDR3 covers 15 residues. Germline V lookup: CDR1 SNHLY, CDR2 FYNNEI. Here the CDR3 reads CASVGGQGIKSEAFF. The DNA of the CDR3 is TGTGCCAGCGTAGGCGGGCAGGGGATTAAATCTGAAGCTTTCTTT.

The genes are TRBV28 and TRBJ1-2; D perhaps matches TRBD1 (6 bases). The CDR3 runs to 17 residues. V lost 4 bases and J lost 0, with 18 bases in between. Germline V gene data show CDR1 as MDHEN and CDR2 as SYDVKM. The CDR3 nucleotides read TGTGCCAGCAGTTCCTCCGGGAGGGGGGAGGCTAACTATGGCTACACCTTC. Protein: CASSSSGRGEANYGYTF.

The chain carries TRBV27 and TRBJ1-2, with D unclear. V lost 5 bases and J lost 4, with 14 bases in between. The CDR3 extends over 14 amino acids. Germline CDR1 reads MNHEY; CDR2 reads SMNVEV (reference sequence). DNA for the CDR3: TGTGCCAGCAGTCCCTTTTCGGGGTCCTATGGCTACACCTTC. Amino acid sequence: CASSPFSGSYGYTF.

The table lists this clone with a few counts. The chain is built from TRBV28 and TRBJ1-5, with 7 bases identical to TRBD1. The J segment lost 4 bases and the V segment lost 1 base, leaving 7 bases of the junction unmatched. Looked up from germline, CDR1 is MDHEN and CDR2 is SYDVKM. This CDR3 spans 16 amino acids. Here the CDR3 reads CASSLLGRGGNQPQHF. Here the CDR3 DNA reads TGTGCCAGCAGTTTATTAGGCAGGGGGGGAAATCAGCCCCAGCATTTT.

The V and J genes are TRBV27 and TRBJ1-4; a weak D match, TRBD1 (5 bases). The CDR3 length is 14 residues. V lost 2 bases to trimming and J lost 5 bases, with 9 bases between them. Germline loops: CDR1 MNHEY, CDR2 SMNVEV (reference sequence). CDR3: CASSLRGGNEKLFF. CDR3 DNA: TGTGCCAGCAGTTTACGGGGGGGGAATGAAAAACTGTTTTTT.

This clone was counted once. The V gene is TRBV9, the J gene TRBJ2-1, with TRBD2 identical over 13 bases. Trimming at V came to 4 bases and at J to 9 bases, leaving 10 bases not matched to a gene. The V gene's germline CDR1 is SGDLS and CDR2 YYNGEE. The CDR3 extends over 16 amino acids. DNA for the CDR3: TGTGCCAGCAGCTACAAGACTAGCGGGGGGATGGGTGAGCAGTTCTTC. This sequence encodes CASSYKTSGGMGEQFF.

This rearrangement joins TRBV23-1 to TRBJ2-2; possible D gene TRBD2, 5 bases. TRBV23-1 is identified as an open reading frame with a role that is uncertain. This CDR3 has 16 residues. V lost 3 bases to trimming and J lost 5 bases, with 16 bases between them. CDR3 region: CASSQPATGSTGELFF. The CDR3 region has the DNA TGCGCCAGCAGTCAGCCCGCTACGGGGTCGACCGGGGAGCTGTTTTTT.

The chain combines TRBV24-1 with TRBJ2-6, with 7 bases that match TRBD1. Germline values: CDR1 KGHDR, CDR2 SFDVKD. V shed 4 bases, J shed 0 bases, and the junction held 5 bases outside the gene matches. The CDR3 is made up of 17 amino acids. The CDR3, as DNA: TGTGCCACCAGTGAGCCGGACAGGAGCTCTGGGGCCAACGTCCTGACTTTC. Translation gives CATSEPDRSSGANVLTF.

V is TRBV9 and J is TRBJ2-3; TRBD2 is a possible D gene (6 bases). CDR1 and CDR2 from the germline V gene are SGDLS and YYNGEE. V was trimmed by 2 bases and J by 4 bases, leaving 14 bases between them. CDR3 size: 15 residues. This CDR3 is CASSVTSGPPDTQYF. The DNA for the CDR3 is TGTGCCAGCAGCGTGACGAGCGGGCCTCCAGATACGCAGTATTTT.